This T cell receptor (beta chain) was identified in a study of cytomegalovirus exposure and HLA in healthy donors. Findings of the study overall: A list of 164 TCR beta chains associated with cytomegalovirus was given.

Researchers ran the PCR with 60 Vbeta and 13 Jbeta primers. Method: immunoSEQ multiplex PCR; TCRdb's copy keeps in-frame clones and lacks some. The repertoire holds more than 80,000 clones, with roughly 77% as singletons. This CDR3 comprises 15 residues. The germline V gene encodes CDR1 MNHNY and CDR2 SVGAGI (reference sequence). The V gene lost 7 bases and the J gene lost 0 bases, with 13 bases spanning the gap. With regard to this clone: Its antigen is currently unknown.

Specimen: PBMCs. This chain connects TRBV6-6 to TRBJ1-5, with no clear D. The receptor was derived from a man in his sixties in good health and CMV-seronegative. Here the CDR3 DNA reads TGTGCCAGCACCCCGGGAAGGGCTAGCAATCAGCCCCAGCATTTT. It yields the protein CASTPGRASNQPQHF.